This T cell receptor (beta chain) stems from a study of blood T cell repertoires in COVID-19. Background on the study: Samples representing acute and convalescent COVID-19 were sourced from the United States, Italy and Spain. T cells, B-cell-depleted T cells, or PBMCs supplied cDNA or gDNA.

Original processing notes: The authors estimated nucleated cell counts from reference gene primer amplification. Here immunoSEQ multiplex PCR was the method, and the copy in TCRdb shows in-frame clones only, minus some. V and J calls and clone size are given by that table; D and trimming were obtained from the DNA. The data contain a few hundred thousand clones, roughly 80% of them singletons. Germline CDR1 SGHKS, CDR2 YYEKEE (reference sequence). V gave up 6 bases and J gave up 11 bases; unmatched junction bases: 9. There are 13 residues in the CDR3. This sequence originates from a woman in her late teens or twenties with acute or convalescent COVID-19. The V gene is TRBV5-5, the J gene TRBJ1-4; the match to TRBD1 covers 8 bases. The sample was peripheral blood. For the CDR3, the DNA is TGTGCCAGCACCGCCTTATGGACAGGGAAACTGTTTTTT. It encodes CASTALWTGKLFF. The full variable domain, completed using reference TRBV5-5 and TRBJ1-4, is DAGVTQSPTHLIKTRGQQVTLRCSPISGHKSVSWYQQVLGQGPQFIFQYYEKEERGRGNFPDRFSARQFPNYSSELNVNALLLGDSALYLCASTALWTGKLFFGSGTQLSVL.